This TCR beta chain was retrieved from a study of T cell responses to AZD1222 COVID-19 vaccine. Overall study results and limits: Donors were mostly white British, more females; clonal diversity possibly underestimated. Spike was spanned by vaccine-associated CD4 TCRs, with dominance at 160-218 and 743-854. Regions left unmutated in variants are reportedly the target of nearly half of spike-specific TCRs.

Trimming removed 3 bases from V and 0 bases from J, with 16 bases in between. Germline-derived CDR1 and CDR2 are LGHNA and YSLEER. The CDR3 is 17 amino acids. Turning to this clone: Its matching antigen is unknown.

TCRdb's table, derived via immunoSEQ multiplex PCR, lists solely in-frame clones and lacks some. The sample records fewer than 110,000 clones, around 90% being singletons. The TCR originated in an adult who received the AZD1222 COVID-19 vaccine. Source: peripheral blood, taken 28 days after the second AZD1222 dose. V and J are TRBV4-3 and TRBJ2-3, with D possibly TRBD2 on 5 matching bases. CDR3 in amino acids: CASSQDDSRTSTDTQYF. CDR3 coding DNA: TGCGCCAGCAGCCAGGATGATTCCCGGACTAGCACAGATACGCAGTATTTT.